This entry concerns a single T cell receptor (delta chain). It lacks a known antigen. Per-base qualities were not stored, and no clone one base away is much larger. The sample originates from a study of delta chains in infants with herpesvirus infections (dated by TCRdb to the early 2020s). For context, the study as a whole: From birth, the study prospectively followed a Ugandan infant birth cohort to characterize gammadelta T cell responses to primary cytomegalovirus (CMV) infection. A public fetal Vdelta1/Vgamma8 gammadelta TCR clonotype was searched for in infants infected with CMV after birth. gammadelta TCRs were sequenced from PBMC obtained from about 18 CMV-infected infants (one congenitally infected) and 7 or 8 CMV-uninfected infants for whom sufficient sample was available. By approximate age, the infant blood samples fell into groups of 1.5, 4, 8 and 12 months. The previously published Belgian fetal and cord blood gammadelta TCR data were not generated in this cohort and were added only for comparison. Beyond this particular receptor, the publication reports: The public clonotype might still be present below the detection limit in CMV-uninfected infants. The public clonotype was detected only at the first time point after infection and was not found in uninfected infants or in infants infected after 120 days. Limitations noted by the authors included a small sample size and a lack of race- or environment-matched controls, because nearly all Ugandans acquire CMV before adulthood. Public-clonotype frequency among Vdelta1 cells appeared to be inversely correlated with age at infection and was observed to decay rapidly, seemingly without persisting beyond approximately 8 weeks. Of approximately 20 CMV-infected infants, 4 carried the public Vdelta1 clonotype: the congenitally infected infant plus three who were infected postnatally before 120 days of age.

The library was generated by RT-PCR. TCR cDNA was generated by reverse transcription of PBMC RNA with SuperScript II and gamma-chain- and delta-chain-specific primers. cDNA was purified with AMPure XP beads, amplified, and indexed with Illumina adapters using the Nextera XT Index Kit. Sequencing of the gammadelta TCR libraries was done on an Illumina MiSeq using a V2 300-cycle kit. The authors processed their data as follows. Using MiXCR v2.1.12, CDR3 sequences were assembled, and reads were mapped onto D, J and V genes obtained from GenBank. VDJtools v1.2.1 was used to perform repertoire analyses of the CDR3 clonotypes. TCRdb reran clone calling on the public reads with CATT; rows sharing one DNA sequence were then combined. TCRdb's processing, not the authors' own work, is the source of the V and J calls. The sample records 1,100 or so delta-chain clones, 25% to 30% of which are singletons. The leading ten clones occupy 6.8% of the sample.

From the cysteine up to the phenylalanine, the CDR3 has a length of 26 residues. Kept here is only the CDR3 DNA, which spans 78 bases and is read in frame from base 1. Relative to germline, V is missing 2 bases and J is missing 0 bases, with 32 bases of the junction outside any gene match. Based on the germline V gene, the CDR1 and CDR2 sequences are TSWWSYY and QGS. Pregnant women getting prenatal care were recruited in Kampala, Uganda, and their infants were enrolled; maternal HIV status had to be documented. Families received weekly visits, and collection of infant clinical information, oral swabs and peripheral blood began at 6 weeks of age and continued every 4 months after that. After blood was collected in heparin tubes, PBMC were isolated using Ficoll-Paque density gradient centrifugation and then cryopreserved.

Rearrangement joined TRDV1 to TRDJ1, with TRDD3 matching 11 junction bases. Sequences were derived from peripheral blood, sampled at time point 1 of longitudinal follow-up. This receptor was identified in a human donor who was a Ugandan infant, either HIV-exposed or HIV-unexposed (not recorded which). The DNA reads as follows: TGTGCTCTTGGGGAAGGGGGTCAGTACGTTCGTGGCCCTCTGGGGGATACTAGGGCTTACACCGATAAACTCATCTTT. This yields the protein CALGEGGQYVRGPLGDTRAYTDKLIF.